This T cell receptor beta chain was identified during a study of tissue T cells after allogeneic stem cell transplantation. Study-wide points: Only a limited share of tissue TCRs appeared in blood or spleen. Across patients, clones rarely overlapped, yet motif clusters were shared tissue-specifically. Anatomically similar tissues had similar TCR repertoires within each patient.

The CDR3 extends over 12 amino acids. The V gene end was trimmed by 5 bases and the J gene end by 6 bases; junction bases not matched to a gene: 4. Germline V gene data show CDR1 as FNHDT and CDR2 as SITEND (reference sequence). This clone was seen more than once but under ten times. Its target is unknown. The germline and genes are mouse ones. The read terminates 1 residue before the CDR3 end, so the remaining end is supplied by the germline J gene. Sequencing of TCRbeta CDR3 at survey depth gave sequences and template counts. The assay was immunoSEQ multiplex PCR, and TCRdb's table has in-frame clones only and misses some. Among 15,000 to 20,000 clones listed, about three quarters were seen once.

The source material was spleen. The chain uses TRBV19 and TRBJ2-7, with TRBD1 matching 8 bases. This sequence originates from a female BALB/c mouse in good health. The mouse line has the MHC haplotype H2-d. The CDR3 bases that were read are TGTGCCAGCAGCCCAGGGGGCAGTGAACAGTAC. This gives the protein CASSPGGSEQY. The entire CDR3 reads CASSPGGSEQYF.